What follows are 8 T cell receptor beta chains derived from one specimen sequenced in a study of T-cell reconstitution after alpha-beta-depleted transplantation in children. Unique molecular identifiers featured in how the TCRbeta library was prepared. TCRdb recomputed calls from the PCR reads with MiXCR, one row per CDR3 protein. The table includes 500,000 to 750,000 distinct CDR3 sequences, 10% to 15% detected once. The specimen was PBMCs, mostly from graft donor cells, collected 360 days after TCRalphabeta/CD19-depleted stem cell transplant. All receptors derive from a male patient younger than 18 who had a stem cell transplant for acute myeloid leukemia, so the T cells may come from the graft donor.

The rearrangement uses TRBV5-1 and TRBJ2-1; no firm D call. CDR3 length: 16 amino acids. V lost 1 base and J lost 6, with 17 bases in between. Germline-derived CDR1 and CDR2 are SGHRS and YFSETQ. CDR3: CASSLFDGRVRNEQFF. CDR3 sequence (DNA): TGCGCCAGCAGCTTGTTTGACGGCCGGGTTCGCAATGAGCAGTTCTTC. Together with reference TRBV5-1 and TRBJ2-1, the CDR3 gives the full variable domain: KAGVTQTPRYLIKTRGQQVTLSCSPISGHRSVSWYQQTPGQGLQFLFEYFSETQRNKGNFPGRFSGRQFSNSRSEMNVSTLELGDSALYLCASSLFDGRVRNEQFFGPGTRLTVL.

This chain connects TRBV6-2 or TRBV6-3 to TRBJ1-2; TRBD1 matches at 7 bases. Trimming at V came to 5 bases and at J to 2 bases, leaving 11 bases not matched to a gene. The CDR3 loop spans 16 amino acids. CDR1 MNHEY and CDR2 SVGEGT come from the germline V gene. In DNA, the CDR3 is TGTGCCAGCAGTGACCCTGCGGGACAGACGAACTATGGCTACACCTTC. Translation: CASSDPAGQTNYGYTF.

The V call is TRBV6-2 or TRBV6-3, the J call TRBJ2-7, with 10 bases aligning to TRBD2. The CDR3 has 14 amino acids. V shed 6 bases and J 2 bases; nucleotides not matched to a gene: 4. Germline V gene lookup returns CDR1 MNHEY and CDR2 SVGEGT. The CDR3 DNA sequence: TGTGCCAGCAGATCAGCGGGAGGGCCCTACGAGCAGTACTTC. Translation: CASRSAGGPYEQYF.

This clonotype came up a few times. This sequence joins TRBV28 and TRBJ2-3, with D tentatively TRBD1 (6 bases). Between the trimmed V and J ends, which lost 5 bases and 0 bases, there was a span of 18 bases. CDR1 is MDHEN and CDR2 is SYDVKM in the germline V gene. This CDR3 is 17 amino acids long. The CDR3 sequence: CASSLSGVGHSTDTQYF. For the CDR3, the DNA is TGTGCCAGCAGTCTCAGCGGAGTGGGACATAGCACAGATACGCAGTATTTT. The complete variable domain, with remaining parts taken from reference TRBV28 and TRBJ2-3, reads DVKVTQSSRYLVKRTGEKVFLECVQDMDHENMFWYRQDPGLGLRLIYFSYDVKMKEKGDIPEGYSVSREKKERFSLILESASTNQTSMYLCASSLSGVGHSTDTQYFGPGTRLTVL.

This clonotype was observed a handful of times. The V and J genes are TRBV7-6 and TRBJ2-4; D gene ambiguous. CDR1 and CDR2 (germline): SGHVS, FNYEAQ. This CDR3 is 14 amino acids long. V shed 7 bases and J shed 0 bases, with 10 bases lying between them. CDR3 sequence (DNA): TGTGCCAGCATCCCACGGGTAGCCAAAAACATTCAGTACTTC. Translating gives CASIPRVAKNIQYF.

The chain combines TRBV2 with TRBJ2-7; 9 nucleotides align to TRBD1. The CDR3 has 15 amino acids. V was pared by 5 bases and J by 2 bases, with 7 bases of the junction left unmatched. Germline lookup yields CDR1 SNHLY and CDR2 FYNNEI. The DNA for the CDR3 is TGTGCCAGCAGTACAGGGGGCGCGTACCCCTACGAGCAGTACTTC. Translation: CASSTGGAYPYEQYF.

In this sample, this clonotype turned up many times. This chain uses TRBV10-3 with TRBJ1-1; TRBD1 aligns across 8 bases. V shed 2 bases and J 2 bases; nucleotides not matched to a gene: 7. This CDR3 has 16 residues. Germline V gene lookup returns CDR1 ENHRY and CDR2 SYGVKD. The CDR3 loop reads CAISEHRDRLNTEAFF. The CDR3 bases are TGTGCCATCAGTGAGCACCGGGACAGGCTCAACACTGAAGCTTTCTTT.

The table lists this clonotype with a few counts. The chain is built from TRBV20-1 and TRBJ1-3; TRBD1 agrees at 9 bases. CDR3 length equals 16 residues. Looked up from germline, CDR1 is DFQATT and CDR2 is SNEGSKA (reference sequence). The CDR3 here is CRKQGAGGYSGNTIYF. The CDR3 DNA reads as TGCAGGAAACAGGGGGCGGGAGGGTACTCTGGAAACACCATATATTTT.